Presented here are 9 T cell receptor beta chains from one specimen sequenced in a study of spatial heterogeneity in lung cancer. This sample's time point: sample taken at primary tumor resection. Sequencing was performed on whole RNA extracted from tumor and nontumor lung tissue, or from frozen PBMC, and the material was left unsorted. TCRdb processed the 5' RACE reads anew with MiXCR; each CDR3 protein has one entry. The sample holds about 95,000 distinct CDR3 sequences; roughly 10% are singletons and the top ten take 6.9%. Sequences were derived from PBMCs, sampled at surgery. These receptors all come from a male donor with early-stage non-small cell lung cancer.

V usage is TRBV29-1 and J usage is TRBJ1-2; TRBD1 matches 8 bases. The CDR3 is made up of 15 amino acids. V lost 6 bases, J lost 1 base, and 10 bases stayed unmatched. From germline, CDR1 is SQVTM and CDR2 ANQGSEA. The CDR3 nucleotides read TGCAGCGTGCCCCGCCCAGGGGGCAATAACTATGGCTACACCTTC. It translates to CSVPRPGGNNYGYTF. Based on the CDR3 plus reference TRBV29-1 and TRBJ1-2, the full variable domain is SAVISQKPSRDICQRGTSLTIQCQVDSQVTMMFWYRQQPGQSLTLIATANQGSEATYESGFVIDKFPISRPNLTFSTLTVSNMSPEDSSIYLCSVPRPGGNNYGYTFGSGTRLTVV.

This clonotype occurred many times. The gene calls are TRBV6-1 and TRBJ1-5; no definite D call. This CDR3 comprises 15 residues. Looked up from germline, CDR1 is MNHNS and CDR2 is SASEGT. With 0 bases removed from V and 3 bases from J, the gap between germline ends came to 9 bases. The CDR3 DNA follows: TGTGCCAGCAGTGAAGCTCAGGCTCTCAATCAGCCCCAGCATTTT. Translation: CASSEAQALNQPQHF.

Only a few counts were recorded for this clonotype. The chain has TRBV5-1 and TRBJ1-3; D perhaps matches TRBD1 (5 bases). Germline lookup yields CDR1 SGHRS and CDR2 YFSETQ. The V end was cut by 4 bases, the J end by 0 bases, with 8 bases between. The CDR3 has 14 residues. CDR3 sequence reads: CASSPDSSGNTIYF. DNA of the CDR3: TGCGCCAGCAGCCCCGACAGCTCTGGAAACACCATATATTTT.

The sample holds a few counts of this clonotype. The CDR3 DNA sequence: TGTGCCAGCAGCGCCGGGACAGGGGGAAGCGGCTACACCTTC. It yields the protein CASSAGTGGSGYTF. This sequence joins TRBV9 and TRBJ1-2; the match to TRBD1 covers 11 bases. Trimming at V came to 3 bases and at J to 8 bases, leaving 6 bases not matched to a gene. The CDR3 has 14 amino acids. Per the germline V gene, CDR1 is SGDLS and CDR2 is YYNGEE.

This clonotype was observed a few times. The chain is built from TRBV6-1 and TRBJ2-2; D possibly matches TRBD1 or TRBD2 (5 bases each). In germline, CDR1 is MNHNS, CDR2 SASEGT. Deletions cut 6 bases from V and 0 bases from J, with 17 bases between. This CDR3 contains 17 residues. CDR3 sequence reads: CASRVPGGTTNTGELFF. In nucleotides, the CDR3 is TGTGCCAGCAGGGTACCTGGTGGGACGACGAACACCGGGGAGCTGTTTTTT.

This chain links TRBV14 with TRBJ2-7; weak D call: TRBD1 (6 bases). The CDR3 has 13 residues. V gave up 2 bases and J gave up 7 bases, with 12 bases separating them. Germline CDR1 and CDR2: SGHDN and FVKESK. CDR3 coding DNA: TGTGCCAGCAGCCAACCGACAGGAGGAGAGCAGTACTTC. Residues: CASSQPTGGEQYF.

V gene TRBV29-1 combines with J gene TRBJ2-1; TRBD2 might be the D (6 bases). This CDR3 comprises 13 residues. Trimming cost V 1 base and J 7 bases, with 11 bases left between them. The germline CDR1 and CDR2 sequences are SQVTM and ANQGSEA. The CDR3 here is CSVEVLARNEQFF. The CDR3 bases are TGCAGCGTTGAAGTCCTAGCGAGGAATGAGCAGTTCTTC.

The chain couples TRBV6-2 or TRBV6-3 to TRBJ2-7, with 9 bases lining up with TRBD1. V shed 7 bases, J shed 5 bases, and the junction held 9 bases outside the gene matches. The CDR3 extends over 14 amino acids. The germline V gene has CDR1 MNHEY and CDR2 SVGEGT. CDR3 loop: CASTLGQGTHEQYF. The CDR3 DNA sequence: TGTGCCAGCACCCTCGGACAGGGGACACACGAGCAGTACTTC.

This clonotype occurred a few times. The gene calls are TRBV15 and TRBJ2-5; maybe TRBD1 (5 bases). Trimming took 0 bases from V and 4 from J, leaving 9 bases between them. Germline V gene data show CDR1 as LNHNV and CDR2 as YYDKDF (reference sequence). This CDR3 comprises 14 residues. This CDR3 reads CATSRDRVGETQYF. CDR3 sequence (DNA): TGTGCCACCAGCAGAGACAGGGTCGGAGAGACCCAGTACTTC.